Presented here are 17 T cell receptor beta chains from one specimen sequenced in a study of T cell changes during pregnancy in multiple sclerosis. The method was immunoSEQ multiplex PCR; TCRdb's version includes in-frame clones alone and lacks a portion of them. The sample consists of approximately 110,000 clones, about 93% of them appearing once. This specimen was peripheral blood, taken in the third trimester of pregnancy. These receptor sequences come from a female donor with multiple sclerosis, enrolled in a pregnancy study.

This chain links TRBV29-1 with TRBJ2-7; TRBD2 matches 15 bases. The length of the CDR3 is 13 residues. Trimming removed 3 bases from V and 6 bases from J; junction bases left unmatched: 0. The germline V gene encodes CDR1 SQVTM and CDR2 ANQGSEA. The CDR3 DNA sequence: TGCAGCGTTGAGGGACTAGCGGGAGGCGAGCAGTACTTC. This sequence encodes CSVEGLAGGEQYF.

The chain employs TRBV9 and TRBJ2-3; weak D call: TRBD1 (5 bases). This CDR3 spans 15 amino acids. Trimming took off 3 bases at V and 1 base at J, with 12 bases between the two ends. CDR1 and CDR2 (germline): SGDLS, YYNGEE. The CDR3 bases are TGTGCCAGCAGCGCCGAAATGGGGCGCACAGATACGCAGTATTTT. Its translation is CASSAEMGRTDTQYF.

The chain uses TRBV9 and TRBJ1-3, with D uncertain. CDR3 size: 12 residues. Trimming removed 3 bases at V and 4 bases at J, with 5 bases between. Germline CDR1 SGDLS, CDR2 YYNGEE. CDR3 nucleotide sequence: TGTGCCAGCAGCGCGGAGGGAAACACCATATATTTT. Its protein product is CASSAEGNTIYF.

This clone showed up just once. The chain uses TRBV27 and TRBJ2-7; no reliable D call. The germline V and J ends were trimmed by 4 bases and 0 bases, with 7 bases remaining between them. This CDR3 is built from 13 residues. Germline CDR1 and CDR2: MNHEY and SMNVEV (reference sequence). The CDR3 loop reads CASSSFSSYEQYF. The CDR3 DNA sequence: TGTGCCAGCAGTTCCTTTAGCTCCTACGAGCAGTACTTC.

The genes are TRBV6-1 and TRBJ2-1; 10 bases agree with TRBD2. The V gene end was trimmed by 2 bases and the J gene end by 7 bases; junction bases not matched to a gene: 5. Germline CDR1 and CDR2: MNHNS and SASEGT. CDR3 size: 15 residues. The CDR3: CASSELAGAYNEQFF. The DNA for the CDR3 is TGTGCCAGCAGTGAACTAGCGGGGGCGTATAATGAGCAGTTCTTC.

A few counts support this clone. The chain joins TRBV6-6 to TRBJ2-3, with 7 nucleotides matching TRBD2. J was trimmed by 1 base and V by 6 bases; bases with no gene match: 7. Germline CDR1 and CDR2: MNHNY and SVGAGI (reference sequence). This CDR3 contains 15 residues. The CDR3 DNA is TGTGCCAGCAGCCTCTACAGCGGGGGCACAGATACGCAGTATTTT. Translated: CASSLYSGGTDTQYF.

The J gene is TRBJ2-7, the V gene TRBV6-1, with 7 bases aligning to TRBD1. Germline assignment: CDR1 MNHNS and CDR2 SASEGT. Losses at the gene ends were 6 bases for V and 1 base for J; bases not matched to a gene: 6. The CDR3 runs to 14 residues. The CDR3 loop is CASSENRGSYEQYF. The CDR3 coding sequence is TGTGCCAGCAGCGAAAACAGGGGTTCCTACGAGCAGTACTTC.

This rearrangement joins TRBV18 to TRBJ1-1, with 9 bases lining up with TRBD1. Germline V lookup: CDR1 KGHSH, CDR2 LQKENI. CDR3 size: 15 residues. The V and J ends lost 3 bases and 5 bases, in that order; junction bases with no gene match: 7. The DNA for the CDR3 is TGTGCCAGCTCACCCTCACAGGGGGCTCGAACTGAAGCTTTCTTT. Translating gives CASSPSQGARTEAFF.

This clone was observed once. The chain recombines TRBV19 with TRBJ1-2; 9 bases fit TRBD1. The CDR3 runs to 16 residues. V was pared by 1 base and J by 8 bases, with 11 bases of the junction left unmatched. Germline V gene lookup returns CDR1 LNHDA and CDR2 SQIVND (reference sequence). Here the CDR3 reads CASSIAPGTGTGGYTF. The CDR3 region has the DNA TGTGCCAGTAGTATAGCCCCCGGGACAGGGACCGGCGGCTACACCTTC.

The CDR3 loop is CASSFSGGINEKLFF. CDR3 bases: TGCGCCAGCAGCTTCTCAGGGGGGATTAATGAAAAACTGTTTTTT. The chain is built from TRBV5-1 and TRBJ1-4, with 7 bases lining up with TRBD1. V lost 2 bases, J lost 4 bases, and 5 bases stayed unmatched. The CDR3 loop spans 15 amino acids. CDR1 and CDR2 from the germline V gene are SGHRS and YFSETQ. Full variable domain (rest looked up from reference TRBV5-1 and TRBJ1-4): KAGVTQTPRYLIKTRGQQVTLSCSPISGHRSVSWYQQTPGQGLQFLFEYFSETQRNKGNFPGRFSGRQFSNSRSEMNVSTLELGDSALYLCASSFSGGINEKLFFGSGTQLSVL.

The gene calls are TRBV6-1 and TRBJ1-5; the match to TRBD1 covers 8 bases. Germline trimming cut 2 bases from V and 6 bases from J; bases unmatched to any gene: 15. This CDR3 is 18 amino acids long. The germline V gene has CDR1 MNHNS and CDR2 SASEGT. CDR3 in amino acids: CASSETPGQGYVSQPQHF. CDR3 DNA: TGTGCCAGCAGTGAAACACCCGGACAGGGATATGTGAGTCAGCCCCAGCATTTT.

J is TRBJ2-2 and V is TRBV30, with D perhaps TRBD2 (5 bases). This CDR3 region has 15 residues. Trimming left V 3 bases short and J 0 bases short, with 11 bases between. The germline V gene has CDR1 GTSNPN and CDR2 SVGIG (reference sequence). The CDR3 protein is CAWSEGLANTGELFF. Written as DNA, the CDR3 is TGTGCCTGGAGCGAGGGATTAGCGAACACCGGGGAGCTGTTTTTT. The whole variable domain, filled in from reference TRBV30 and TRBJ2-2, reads SQTIHQWPATLVQPVGSPLSLECTVEGTSNPNLYWYRQAAGRGLQLLFYSVGIGQISSEVPQNLSASRPQDRQFILSSKKLLLSDSGFYLCAWSEGLANTGELFFGEGSRLTVL.

The CDR3 here is CASRGRRGDEQYF. The CDR3 nucleotides are TGTGCCAGCAGAGGTAGAAGGGGCGACGAGCAGTACTTC. The genes are TRBV6-5 and TRBJ2-7; D is perhaps TRBD1 (5 bases). Trimming took 6 bases from V and 5 from J, leaving 14 bases between them. The germline V gene has CDR1 MNHEY and CDR2 SVGAGI. The CDR3 covers 13 residues.

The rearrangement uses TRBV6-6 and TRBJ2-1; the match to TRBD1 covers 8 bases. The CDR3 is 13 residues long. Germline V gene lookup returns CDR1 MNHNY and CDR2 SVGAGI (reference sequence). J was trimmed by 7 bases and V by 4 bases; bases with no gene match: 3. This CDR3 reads CASSWTGSNEQFF. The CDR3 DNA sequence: TGTGCCAGCAGTTGGACAGGGTCTAATGAGCAGTTCTTC.

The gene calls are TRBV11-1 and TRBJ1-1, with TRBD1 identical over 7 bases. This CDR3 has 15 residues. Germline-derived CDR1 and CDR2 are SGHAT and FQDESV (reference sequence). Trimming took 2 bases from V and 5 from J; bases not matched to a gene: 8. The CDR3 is CASSLYRQGGTEAFF. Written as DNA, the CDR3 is TGTGCCAGCAGCTTATATCGTCAGGGGGGAACTGAAGCTTTCTTT.

The CDR3 nucleotides are TGCGCCAGCAGCTGGGGGCAGGGTTCGGGCACAGATACGCAGTATTTT. This codes for CASSWGQGSGTDTQYF. This chain uses TRBV5-1 with TRBJ2-3; perhaps TRBD1 as D (6 bases). V gave up 3 bases and J gave up 1 base, with 15 bases separating them. CDR3 size: 16 residues. CDR1 is SGHRS, CDR2 YFSETQ, per germline. Full variable domain (missing parts from reference TRBV5-1 and TRBJ2-3): KAGVTQTPRYLIKTRGQQVTLSCSPISGHRSVSWYQQTPGQGLQFLFEYFSETQRNKGNFPGRFSGRQFSNSRSEMNVSTLELGDSALYLCASSWGQGSGTDTQYFGPGTRLTVL.

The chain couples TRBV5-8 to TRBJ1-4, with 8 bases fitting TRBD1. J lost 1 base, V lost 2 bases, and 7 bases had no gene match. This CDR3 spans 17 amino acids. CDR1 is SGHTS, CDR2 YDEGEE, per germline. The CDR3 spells CASSFPQGVVTNEKLFF. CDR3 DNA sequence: TGTGCCAGCAGCTTCCCACAGGGGGTCGTAACTAATGAAAAACTGTTTTTT.